The 13 T cell receptor beta chains below were found in one sample sequenced in a study of monozygotic twins with inflammatory bowel disease. Following a re-call of the 5' RACE reads, TCRdb has one entry per CDR3 protein and lacks DNA. In total, the table holds about 110,000 distinct CDR3 sequences. Sequenced sample: blood. The receptor set was obtained from a human donor with ulcerative colitis or Crohn's disease, or a healthy co-twin of an affected twin (not recorded which).

The rearrangement links TRBV28 to TRBJ2-1; TCRdb calls TRBD2, which cannot be checked without DNA. CDR3 length equals 13 residues. The V gene's germline CDR1 is MDHEN and CDR2 SYDVKM. CDR3 protein: CASSPPGGAEQFF.

The CDR3 loop reads CASRGGQSSYNEQFF. The genes are TRBV7-2 and TRBJ2-1; TCRdb's D call, TRBD1, is unchecked because there is no DNA. The length of the CDR3 is 15 residues. The germline gives CDR1 SGHTA, CDR2 FQGNSA.

The chain uses TRBV25-1 and TRBJ1-2; TCRdb proposes TRBD1, but this gene call is untestable without DNA. Germline-derived CDR1 and CDR2 are MGHDK and SYGVNS. The CDR3 length is 14 residues. CDR3 in amino acids: CASSGRGRKGGYTF.

The genes are TRBV7-8 and TRBJ2-7. Germline assignment: CDR1 SGHVS and CDR2 FQNEAQ. The CDR3 extends over 15 amino acids. Here the CDR3 reads CASSVSGRSSYEQYF.

The V and J genes are TRBV7-9 and TRBJ2-1; TCRdb designates TRBD1, a call that cannot be tested without DNA. This CDR3 has 16 residues. Germline V lookup: CDR1 SEHNR, CDR2 FQNEAQ (reference sequence). The CDR3 spells CASSGVAPSSYNEQFF.

This chain uses TRBV7-8 with TRBJ2-1. This CDR3 region has 12 residues. Germline V gives CDR1 SGHVS, CDR2 FQNEAQ. CDR3 residues: CASSFELDEQFF.

The V call is TRBV5-1, the J call TRBJ2-5; TCRdb selects TRBD2, and the lack of DNA leaves this call unchecked. The germline gives CDR1 SGHRS, CDR2 YFSETQ. This CDR3 has 13 residues. CDR3 sequence reads: CASSSLESETQYF.

V usage is TRBV7-8 and J usage is TRBJ1-4. In germline, CDR1 is SGHVS, CDR2 FQNEAQ. This CDR3 is 12 amino acids long. This CDR3 is CASSLQGEKLFF. Variable domain in full (rest from reference TRBV7-8 and TRBJ1-4): GAGVSQSPRYKVAKRGQDVALRCDPISGHVSLFWYQQALGQGPEFLTYFQNEAQLDKSGLPSDRFFAERPEGSVSTLKIQRTQQEDSAVYLCASSLQGEKLFFGSGTQLSVL.

The V and J genes are TRBV5-6 and TRBJ2-1; TCRdb reports TRBD1, a call that lacks DNA to check it against. Germline CDR1 and CDR2: SGHDT and YYEEEE. The CDR3 has 14 residues. CDR3 in amino acids: CASSSTGGGDEQFF.

This chain joins TRBV2 and TRBJ2-2; the TRBD1 assignment by TCRdb is unverifiable without DNA. The CDR3 sequence is 15 residues long. Germline V CDR1 and CDR2: SNHLY, FYNNEI. CDR3 residues: CASSPAGQGTGELFF.

This chain connects TRBV18 to TRBJ2-3; TCRdb's D call of TRBD1 is untestable without DNA. The CDR3 contains 16 residues. Looked up from germline, CDR1 is KGHSH and CDR2 is LQKENI. The chain's CDR3 is CASSPGTGINTDTQYF.

This rearrangement joins TRBV16 to TRBJ2-1; TCRdb calls TRBD1, which cannot be checked without DNA. From germline, CDR1 is KGHSY and CDR2 FQNENV. The CDR3 has 17 amino acids. The CDR3 loop is CASSQGGQAQAYNEQFF.

V is TRBV4-2 and J is TRBJ1-5; as DNA is missing, the TRBD1 call by TCRdb cannot be tested. Looked up from germline, CDR1 is LGHNA and CDR2 is YNFKEQ. This CDR3 is 14 amino acids long. The CDR3 loop is CASSGTGLNQPQHF.